These 28 T cell receptor beta chains originate from one sample sequenced in a study of cytomegalovirus exposure and HLA in healthy donors. The PCR used 60 Vbeta and 13 Jbeta primers. TCRdb keeps only in-frame clones here, not all; method: immunoSEQ multiplex PCR. Of about 130,000 clones listed, just under 85% are singletons. Sequenced: PBMCs. All receptors derive from a boy between 2 and 10 years old in good health and CMV-seronegative.

This chain links TRBV6-5 with TRBJ2-1; TRBD2 matches at 9 bases. CDR3 size: 14 residues. CDR1 and CDR2 from the germline V gene are MNHEY and SVGAGI. V dropped 7 bases and J dropped 7; count of bases not matched to a gene: 8. CDR3 sequence reads: CASTKTSGGNEQFF. The CDR3 coding sequence is TGTGCCAGCACCAAGACTAGCGGCGGAAATGAGCAGTTCTTC.

As DNA, the CDR3 is TGTGCCAGCAGTTCCGCGGGACAGCGAGGGAACACTGAAGCTTTCTTT. Protein: CASSSAGQRGNTEAFF. The chain carries TRBV6-5 and TRBJ1-1, with 7 nucleotides matching TRBD1. The V gene end was trimmed by 4 bases and the J gene end by 1 base; junction bases not matched to a gene: 9. The CDR3 totals 16 residues. CDR1 MNHEY and CDR2 SVGAGI come from the germline V gene.

The rearrangement links TRBV29-1 to TRBJ2-5, with TRBD2 matching over 7 bases. Trimming took 2 bases from V and 5 from J; bases not matched to a gene: 8. The CDR3 runs 14 residues. Germline V gives CDR1 SQVTM, CDR2 ANQGSEA. The CDR3 coding sequence is TGCAGCGTTGAACTAGCGGACCGGGATGAGACCCAGTACTTC. Translated, it gives CSVELADRDETQYF.

This clone was detected once. V gene TRBV2 combines with J gene TRBJ1-6, with a possible D match to TRBD1 (5 bases). The CDR3 is made up of 15 amino acids. Trimming pared 9 bases from V and 5 bases from J, leaving 17 bases between. The germline V gene encodes CDR1 SNHLY and CDR2 FYNNEI. The DNA of the CDR3 is TGTGCCAGTGCTTTGGGGGGTCGGGATAATTCACCCCTCCACTTT. Translated: CASALGGRDNSPLHF.

This chain uses TRBV28 with TRBJ1-2; TRBD1 matches at 12 bases. Germline V lookup: CDR1 MDHEN, CDR2 SYDVKM. This CDR3 has 12 amino acids. V trimming: 11 bases; J trimming: 6 bases; junction bases outside the gene matches: 4. CDR3 in amino acids: CAVRDRGHGYTF. The CDR3, as DNA: TGTGCCGTCCGGGACAGGGGGCATGGCTACACCTTC.

The V call is TRBV10-3, the J call TRBJ2-7, with D possibly TRBD2 on 5 matching bases. The CDR3 extends over 12 amino acids. Germline loops: CDR1 ENHRY, CDR2 SYGVKD. The germline V and J ends were trimmed by 3 bases and 6 bases, with 9 bases remaining between them. CDR3 DNA: TGTGCCATCAGTGAAGGAGGTCCCGAGCAGTACTTC. Protein: CAISEGGPEQYF.

The chain recombines TRBV29-1 with TRBJ2-2, with 7 bases identical to TRBD2. CDR3 size: 15 residues. The germline CDR1 and CDR2 sequences are SQVTM and ANQGSEA. The V gene end was trimmed by 0 bases and the J gene end by 7 bases; junction bases not matched to a gene: 8. The DNA of the CDR3 is TGCAGCGTTGAAGAGGCTAGCGGCAACGGCGGGGAGCTGTTTTTT. Protein sequence: CSVEEASGNGGELFF.

V usage is TRBV7-6 and J usage is TRBJ2-3; 7 nucleotides line up with TRBD2. This CDR3 is 16 amino acids long. The germline CDR1 and CDR2 sequences are SGHVS and FNYEAQ. Trimming cost V 1 base and J 2 bases; bases outside gene matches: 6. CDR3 coding DNA: TGTGCCAGCAGCTTAGGAATGGCGGGAGTCACAGATACGCAGTATTTT. It is translated as CASSLGMAGVTDTQYF. The full variable domain, in which reference TRBV7-6 and TRBJ2-3 provide the parts outside the CDR3, is GAGVSQSPRYKVTKRGQDVALRCDPISGHVSLYWYRQALGQGPEFLTYFNYEAQQDKSGLPNDRFSAERPEGSISTLTIQRTEQRDSAMYRCASSLGMAGVTDTQYFGPGTRLTVL.

The rearrangement links TRBV9 to TRBJ2-1; 8 bases are a match to TRBD2. Germline V gene lookup returns CDR1 SGDLS and CDR2 YYNGEE. The CDR3 has 16 residues. Trimming cost V 0 bases and J 8 bases; bases outside gene matches: 10. In DNA, the CDR3 is TGTGCCAGCAGCGTAGGGGGTAGCGGGGATGTATATGAGCAGTTCTTC. It is translated as CASSVGGSGDVYEQFF. The full variable domain, with the rest looked up from reference TRBV9 and TRBJ2-1, is DSGVTQTPKHLITATGQRVTLRCSPRSGDLSVYWYQQSLDQGLQFLIQYYNGEERAKGNILERFSAQQFPDLHSELNLSSLELGDSALYFCASSVGGSGDVYEQFFGPGTRLTVL.

The CDR3 loop reads CASSLNQGNQPQHF. The CDR3, as DNA: TGTGCCAGCAGCTTGAACCAGGGTAATCAGCCCCAGCATTTT. The chain links TRBV5-5 to TRBJ1-5, with D perhaps TRBD1 (5 bases). The CDR3 is 14 residues long. CDR1 is SGHKS and CDR2 is YYEKEE in the germline V gene (reference sequence). With 1 base removed from V and 4 bases from J, the gap between germline ends came to 9 bases.

The CDR3 sequence is CASSEEGHNEQFF. DNA for the CDR3: TGTGCCAGCAGTGAAGAGGGCCACAATGAGCAGTTCTTC. The genes are TRBV6-4 and TRBJ2-1; the D gene is possibly TRBD2 (5 bases). V lost 3 bases, J lost 5 bases, and 8 bases lay in between. The germline V gene encodes CDR1 MRHNA and CDR2 SNTAGT. This CDR3 spans 13 amino acids.

The J gene is TRBJ2-4, the V gene TRBV10-3; a weak D match, TRBD1 (7 bases). CDR1 and CDR2 (germline): ENHRY, SYGVKD. The V gene lost 10 bases and the J gene lost 3 bases, with 31 bases spanning the gap. This CDR3 region has 19 residues. CDR3 sequence: CATSLRGALERLGKNIQYF. For the CDR3, the DNA is TGTGCCACTAGCCTCAGGGGGGCGCTTGAGCGCCTAGGCAAAAACATTCAGTACTTC.

The genes are TRBV30 and TRBJ2-2; D gene ambiguous. The CDR3 has 13 amino acids. Per germline, CDR1 GTSNPN and CDR2 SVGIG (reference sequence). The ends were cut back, 4 bases at V and 1 base at J, with 7 bases in the middle. The CDR3 nucleotides are TGTGCCTGGAACCGACAGAACACCGGGGAGCTGTTTTTT. It yields the protein CAWNRQNTGELFF.

A few counts support this clone. The V call is TRBV6-4, the J call TRBJ2-1; TRBD2 might be the D (6 bases). CDR3 size: 14 residues. V was cut by 2 bases and J by 8 bases, with 13 bases left in between. CDR1 is MRHNA and CDR2 is SNTAGT in the germline V gene. CDR3: CASSDRGIQDEQFF. The CDR3 bases are TGTGCCAGCAGTGACCGCGGGATTCAAGATGAGCAGTTCTTC.

The chain uses TRBV5-6 and TRBJ2-2; 9 bases map to TRBD2. CDR1 is SGHDT, CDR2 YYEEEE, per germline. Trimming at V came to 4 bases and at J to 2 bases, leaving 0 bases not matched to a gene. This CDR3 has 14 amino acids. This CDR3 reads CASSLAGNTGELFF. DNA for the CDR3: TGTGCCAGCAGCCTAGCGGGAAACACCGGGGAGCTGTTTTTT.

The J gene is TRBJ2-1, the V gene TRBV19, with TRBD2 as a possible D gene (6 bases). V lost 3 bases and J 5 bases, leaving 20 bases between the germline ends. The CDR3 has 17 amino acids. Germline CDR1 LNHDA, CDR2 SQIVND (reference sequence). CDR3 nucleotide sequence: TGTGCCAGTAGTATTACGGTTCTACGGGAGAGGAACAATGAGCAGTTCTTC. Encoded protein: CASSITVLRERNNEQFF.

This chain connects TRBV5-6 to TRBJ1-5; D may be TRBD1 (5 bases). The CDR3 is made up of 16 amino acids. Germline V lookup: CDR1 SGHDT, CDR2 YYEEEE. V was cut by 2 bases and J by 7 bases, with 19 bases left in between. The CDR3 DNA is TGTGCCAGCAGCTTCTTGCGGTCTACGGGGGGGCAGCCCCAGCATTTT. Translating gives CASSFLRSTGGQPQHF.

On this clone: This specimen includes other DNA sequences encoding the same CDR3. The chain uses TRBV7-6 and TRBJ1-4; TRBD1 matches at 7 bases. Germline V CDR1 and CDR2: SGHVS, FNYEAQ. Unmatched junction bases numbered 4, after V lost 4 bases and J lost 5 bases. The CDR3 contains 14 residues. The DNA of the CDR3 is TGTGCCAGCAGCTCGGACAGGCTCAATGAAAAACTGTTTTTT. It yields the protein CASSSDRLNEKLFF.

This clone was counted only a few times. The V call is TRBV5-4, the J call TRBJ2-1; perhaps TRBD1 as D (6 bases). Germline V lookup: CDR1 SGHNT, CDR2 YYREEE (reference sequence). V lost 4 bases to trimming and J lost 6 bases, with 20 bases between them. This CDR3 region has 16 residues. The CDR3 reads CASSPALKGVGNEQFF. CDR3 in DNA: TGTGCCAGCAGCCCAGCCCTCAAGGGGGTTGGCAATGAGCAGTTCTTC.

The J gene is TRBJ2-1, the V gene TRBV13; 10 nucleotides align to TRBD1. Per the germline V gene, CDR1 is PRHDT and CDR2 is FYEKMQ (reference sequence). This CDR3 spans 16 amino acids. Trimming at V came to 4 bases and at J to 1 base, leaving 4 bases not matched to a gene. The CDR3 reads CASSWRQGASYNEQFF. In nucleotides, the CDR3 is TGTGCCAGCAGCTGGAGACAGGGGGCTTCCTACAATGAGCAGTTCTTC. The full variable domain, its missing parts supplied by reference TRBV13 and TRBJ2-1, is AAGVIQSPRHLIKEKRETATLKCYPIPRHDTVYWYQQGPGQDPQFLISFYEKMQSDKGSIPDRFSAQQFSDYHSELNMSSLELGDSALYFCASSWRQGASYNEQFFGPGTRLTVL.

This clone was seen once. This rearrangement joins TRBV4-1 to TRBJ1-2, with D possibly TRBD1 on 6 matching bases. The CDR3 consists of 18 residues. Deletions cut 0 bases from V and 4 bases from J, with 21 bases between. The germline gives CDR1 MGHRA, CDR2 YSYEKL. CDR3 residues: CASSQDYLGTPEIYGYTF. CDR3 sequence (DNA): TGCGCCAGCAGCCAAGATTATCTTGGGACACCGGAAATCTATGGCTACACCTTC.

V and J are TRBV19 and TRBJ2-1; 12 nucleotides match TRBD2. Looked up from germline, CDR1 is LNHDA and CDR2 is SQIVND (reference sequence). V dropped 2 bases and J dropped 4; count of bases not matched to a gene: 3. The CDR3 extends over 16 amino acids. Here the CDR3 reads CASSILAGGAYNEQFF. The DNA of the CDR3 is TGTGCCAGTAGTATACTAGCGGGGGGGGCATACAATGAGCAGTTCTTC. Filled out from reference TRBV19 and TRBJ2-1, the complete variable domain reads DGGITQSPKYLFRKEGQNVTLSCEQNLNHDAMYWYRQDPGQGLRLIYYSQIVNDFQKGDIAEGYSVSREKKESFPLTVTSAQKNPTAFYLCASSILAGGAYNEQFFGPGTRLTVL.

The V gene is TRBV13, the J gene TRBJ2-1; 14 bases agree with TRBD2. With V trimmed by 6 bases and J by 6 bases, 1 base remained unmatched. In germline, CDR1 is PRHDT, CDR2 FYEKMQ (reference sequence). The CDR3 is made up of 14 amino acids. The CDR3 DNA sequence: TGTGCCAGCAGGACTAGCGGGGGGGCCAATGAGCAGTTCTTC. The encoded protein is CASRTSGGANEQFF.

V gene TRBV10-3 combines with J gene TRBJ2-1, with 10 bases lining up with TRBD2. V lost 2 bases to trimming and J lost 5 bases; unmatched junction nucleotides: 3. The CDR3 contains 15 residues. Germline V gives CDR1 ENHRY, CDR2 SYGVKD. As DNA, the CDR3 is TGTGCCATCAGTGAGAGGCTAGCGGGGGACAATGAGCAGTTCTTC. This gives the protein CAISERLAGDNEQFF.

This rearrangement joins TRBV5-3 to TRBJ2-6, with 12 bases lining up with TRBD2. TRBV5-3 is an open reading frame whose function is uncertain. The CDR3 is 20 amino acids. V shed 4 bases, J shed 0 bases, and the junction held 11 bases outside the gene matches. Written as DNA, the CDR3 is TGTGCCAGAAGCGCTCCGGGACTAGCGGGTAGAGCCTCTGGGGCCAACGTCCTGACTTTC. It specifies CARSAPGLAGRASGANVLTF.

This clone came up a few times. This chain uses TRBV7-9 with TRBJ2-3; 7 nucleotides align to TRBD2. Germline trimming cut 3 bases from V and 7 bases from J; bases unmatched to any gene: 10. The CDR3 has 15 residues. In germline, CDR1 is SEHNR, CDR2 FQNEAQ (reference sequence). This CDR3 is CASSFTGGGHYTQYF. The CDR3 nucleotides read TGTGCCAGCAGCTTTACCGGGGGAGGGCACTATACGCAGTATTTT.

In regard to this clone: Germline and junction disagree at one end, which may indicate a read error. This chain uses TRBV7-9 with TRBJ2-1, with no clear D. CDR3 length: 12 residues. Germline loops: CDR1 SEHNR, CDR2 FQNEAQ (reference sequence). The CDR3 loop is CSSSLDRVEQFF. CDR3 nucleotide sequence: TGTTCCAGCAGCTTAGATCGGGTCGAGCAGTTCTTC.

The chain employs TRBV6-5 and TRBJ1-2; possibly TRBD1 for D (5 bases). The CDR3 has 13 residues. The V end lost 2 bases, the J end lost 1 base, and 5 bases lay between the germline ends. Germline V gives CDR1 MNHEY, CDR2 SVGAGI. CDR3 protein: CASSYTGNYGYTF. The CDR3 bases are TGTGCCAGCAGTTACACAGGTAACTATGGCTACACCTTC.